A single sample gave rise to the 7 T cell receptor beta chains below, sequenced in a study of T cell responses to AZD1222 COVID-19 vaccine. The repertoire was sequenced with immunoSEQ multiplex PCR; TCRdb's copy has only in-frame clones and lacks some. Here the sample spans 150,000 to 250,000 clones, under 95% being singletons. The input for sequencing was peripheral blood, taken 28 days after the second AZD1222 dose. These receptors were taken from an adult who received the AZD1222 COVID-19 vaccine.

Here the CDR3 reads CASLGGGTAFF. Here the CDR3 DNA reads TGTGCCAGCCTTGGGGGCGGTACGGCTTTCTTT. This chain uses TRBV12-3 or TRBV12-4 with TRBJ1-1, with D perhaps matching TRBD1 (6 bases). The CDR3 has 11 residues. The germline V and J ends were trimmed by 8 bases and 11 bases, with 15 bases remaining between them.

V usage is TRBV9 and J usage is TRBJ1-5; the D is unclear. Trimming left V 2 bases short and J 4 bases short, with 7 bases between. Germline V gene sequence: CDR1 SGDLS, CDR2 YYNGEE. This CDR3 spans 13 amino acids. CDR3 sequence reads: CASSVRGNQPQHF. DNA of the CDR3: TGTGCCAGCAGCGTTAGAGGGAATCAGCCCCAGCATTTT.

The chain joins TRBV7-2 to TRBJ1-1; D not certain. CDR1 and CDR2 (germline): SGHTA, FQGNSA. The CDR3 is 15 residues long. Trimming removed 2 bases at V and 1 base at J, with 11 bases between. Here the CDR3 DNA reads TGTGCCAGCAGCTTAAGTGCCGAGAGGAACACTGAAGCTTTCTTT. Its translation is CASSLSAERNTEAFF.

The sample holds a few counts of this clone. The J gene is TRBJ1-2, the V gene TRBV6-5, with a tentative D call TRBD1 (5 bases). With 5 bases removed from V and 0 bases from J, the gap between germline ends came to 7 bases. CDR1 MNHEY and CDR2 SVGAGI come from the germline V gene. This CDR3 has 13 residues. CDR3: CASSQTANYGYTF. The CDR3 DNA follows: TGTGCCAGCAGTCAGACAGCTAACTATGGCTACACCTTC.

The J gene is TRBJ2-3, the V gene TRBV18; D not certain. The CDR3 has 14 residues. V shed 2 bases and J shed 3 bases, with 9 bases lying between them. Germline V gives CDR1 KGHSH, CDR2 LQKENI. CDR3 amino acids: CASSPYRETDTQYF. CDR3 DNA: TGTGCCAGCTCACCATACCGCGAAACAGATACGCAGTATTTT.

This chain links TRBV19 with TRBJ2-2; D is possibly TRBD1 (5 bases). The V end lost 6 bases, the J end lost 7 bases, and 12 bases lay between the germline ends. The germline V gene encodes CDR1 LNHDA and CDR2 SQIVND (reference sequence). CDR3 size: 13 residues. DNA of the CDR3: TGTGCCAGTAGAAGGGCAGGGCTCGGGGAGCTGTTTTTT. Protein sequence: CASRRAGLGELFF.

To note about this clone: Sequence at one end of the junction differs from germline and may be a read error. The chain combines TRBV20-1 with TRBJ2-3; the match to TRBD2 covers 14 bases. Germline-derived CDR1 and CDR2 are DFQATT and SNEGSKA (reference sequence). This CDR3 has 11 residues. DNA for the CDR3: TGCAGTGCTAGGACTAGCGGGGGGGCCGCTTTT. Its protein product is CSARTSGGAAF.